The sample holds many counts of the clone carrying this T cell receptor (beta chain). Germline CDR1 is DFQATT and CDR2 is SNEGSKA (reference sequence). V lost 1 base, J lost 1 base, and 11 bases stayed unmatched. The CDR3 covers 17 residues. A single record per CDR3 protein comes from TCRdb applying MiXCR to the 5' RACE reads. The sample lists tens of thousands of distinct CDR3 sequences, around 6.1% occurring once. The data derive from a study of T cells after yellow fever vaccination. Study in general: In the case of low-cell-number fractions, SMART-Seq v4 Ultra Low Input was used for preparation.

This TCR came from a man aged 18 to 30 who received the YFV17D yellow fever vaccine. The chain is built from TRBV20-1 and TRBJ1-2; 8 nucleotides agree with TRBD1. The specimen was PBMCs, either bulk or a sorted T-cell subset (CD4+, CD8+, memory, or dextramer-sorted; not recorded which), collected on the day of the yellow fever booster vaccination. CDR3 DNA: TGCAGTGCTAGAGGATTGTCCCGGGACAGGAGTAACTATGGCTACACCTTC. Amino acids: CSARGLSRDRSNYGYTF.